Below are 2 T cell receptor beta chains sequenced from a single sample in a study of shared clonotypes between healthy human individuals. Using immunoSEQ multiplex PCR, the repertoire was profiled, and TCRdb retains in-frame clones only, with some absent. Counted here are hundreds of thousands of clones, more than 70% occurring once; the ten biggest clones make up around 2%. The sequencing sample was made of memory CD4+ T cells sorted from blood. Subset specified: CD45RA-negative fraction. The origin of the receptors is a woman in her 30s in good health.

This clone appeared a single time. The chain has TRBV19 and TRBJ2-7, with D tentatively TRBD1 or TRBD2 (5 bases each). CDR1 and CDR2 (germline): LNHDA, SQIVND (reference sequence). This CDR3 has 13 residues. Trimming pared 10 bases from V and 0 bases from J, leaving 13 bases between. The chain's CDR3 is CANRGRSSYEQYF. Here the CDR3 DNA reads TGTGCCAATCGGGGCAGGAGCTCCTACGAGCAGTACTTC.

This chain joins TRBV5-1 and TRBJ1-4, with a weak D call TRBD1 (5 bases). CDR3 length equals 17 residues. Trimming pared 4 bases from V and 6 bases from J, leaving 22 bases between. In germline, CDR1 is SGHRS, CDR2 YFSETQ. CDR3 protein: CASSPGTLAGRDEKLFF. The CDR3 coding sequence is TGCGCCAGCAGCCCTGGGACCCTGGCAGGGAGGGATGAAAAACTGTTTTTT.